This T cell receptor (beta chain) was identified in a study of T cell changes during pregnancy in multiple sclerosis (dated by TCRdb to the late 2010s). Regarding the complete study: Changes in the T cell repertoire over the course of pregnancy were examined in this study in women with multiple sclerosis.

A remark on this clone: The clone's antigen remains unknown. The input lacks base qualities; no much larger clone sits a single base away.

The library was obtained by the immunoSEQ multiplex PCR assay. Sourced from immuneACCESS, this table was stored by TCRdb with only in-frame sequences that have V and J called. A share of the clones is absent; for the studies checked, an unresolved V gene accounts for under half, and the remainder has no known explanation. Across this sample there are more than 50,000 clones, with 91% seen only once. The leading ten clones occupy about 0.5% of the sample. The CDR3 holds 16 amino acids from the cysteine to the phenylalanine. Only CDR3 DNA is held: 48 bases, read in frame from base 1. CDR1 and CDR2 (SEHNR, FQNEAQ) derive from the germline V gene (reference sequence). Relative to germline, V is 5 bases shorter and J is 0 bases shorter, with 16 bases between their ends.

The TCR originated in a female donor in good health, enrolled as a control in a pregnancy study. The chain couples TRBV7-9 to TRBJ2-5; a tentative D match to TRBD1 spans 5 bases. Sequencing used CD4+ T cells from peripheral blood mononuclear cells, obtained after pregnancy. The DNA sequence is TGTGCCAGCAGCCTTCCACTGACAGCGTACCAAGAGACCCAGTACTTC. It encodes CASSLPLTAYQETQYF.